This T cell receptor (beta chain) stems from a study of cytomegalovirus exposure and HLA in healthy donors. In the study overall: Genotyping of roughly 400 donors showed that 80% to 90% belonged to the Caucasian-associated ancestry cluster.

The PCR was carried out with 60 Vbeta primers and 13 Jbeta primers. TCRdb's copy holds only in-frame clones and misses some; the assay was immunoSEQ multiplex PCR. Of tens of thousands of clones listed, roughly 77% are singletons. V shed 6 bases and J 4 bases; nucleotides not matched to a gene: 7. CDR1 MNHEY and CDR2 SMNVEV come from the germline V gene (reference sequence). This CDR3 region has 14 residues. In regard to this clone: Antigen: not known.

Study-level findings and limits: In an earlier analysis, in some 500 donors, most V segments appeared productive either ~87% or ~30% of the time.

This chain uses TRBV27 with TRBJ1-2, with TRBD1 identical over 8 bases. The sequencing input was PBMCs. The clonotype was recovered from a man in his forties or fifties in good health and CMV-seronegative. The CDR3 nucleotides are TGTGCCAGCAGCGACAGGGGTGGGCCCTATGGCTACACCTTC. Translating it yields CASSDRGGPYGYTF.